The sequence of this TCR beta chain was determined in a study of blood T cell repertoires in COVID-19. Using immunoSEQ multiplex PCR, the repertoire was profiled, and TCRdb retains in-frame clones only, with some absent. The repertoire holds over 300,000 clones, with more than 80% as singletons. The clonotype comes from a middle-aged man with acute or convalescent COVID-19. Sequencing was carried out using peripheral blood.

CDR3 bases: TGTGCCTCTCGGGGCGGGAGGGCCCCGACAGATACGCAGTATTTT. This codes for CASRGGRAPTDTQYF. The rearrangement links TRBV11-2 to TRBJ2-3, with TRBD2 matching over 9 bases. Unmatched junction bases numbered 12, after V lost 11 bases and J lost 3 bases. The CDR3 is 15 residues long. Germline V CDR1 and CDR2: SGHAT, FQNNGV.